The 10 T cell receptor beta chains presented below share a single source sample, sequenced in a study of blood T cell repertoires in COVID-19. Profiling relied on immunoSEQ multiplex PCR, and the TCRdb table lists in-frame clones only, not all of them. Of about 230,000 clones detected, 75% to 90% appear once; the ten largest clones hold about 4%. Sequenced: PBMCs or T cells enriched from blood (not recorded which). Source of these receptors: a young woman who had been exposed to COVID-19.

The chain links TRBV2 to TRBJ1-4; perhaps TRBD1 as D (5 bases). Germline CDR1 SNHLY, CDR2 FYNNEI. The CDR3 runs 15 residues. The germline V and J ends were trimmed by 6 bases and 3 bases, with 14 bases remaining between them. The CDR3 DNA reads as TGTGCCAGCAGCTATACCGCAGGGCCTAATGAAAAACTGTTTTTT. Amino acids: CASSYTAGPNEKLFF.

The J gene is TRBJ2-6, the V gene TRBV23-1; the match to TRBD1 covers 9 bases. TRBV23-1 is an ORF, with its function uncertain. The V gene end was trimmed by 7 bases and the J gene end by 0 bases; junction bases not matched to a gene: 10. CDR3 length: 18 amino acids. For the CDR3, the DNA is TGCGCCAGCAAAAACCGGGACAGGGTGAGCTCTGGGGCCAACGTCCTGACTTTC. Translating it yields CASKNRDRVSSGANVLTF.

The chain couples TRBV20-1 to TRBJ1-5, with unresolved D. The CDR3 loop spans 15 amino acids. Germline assignment: CDR1 DFQATT and CDR2 SNEGSKA (reference sequence). Deletions cut 3 bases from V and 5 bases from J, with 17 bases between. The CDR3 DNA is TGCAGTGCTAGTCGAGGTGGTTCAACGGATCAGCCCCAGCATTTT. It codes for CSASRGGSTDQPQHF.

The chain combines TRBV6-5 with TRBJ1-3, with 7 bases matching TRBD1. Germline CDR1 reads MNHEY; CDR2 reads SVGAGI. This CDR3 is 15 amino acids long. J was trimmed by 0 bases and V by 5 bases; bases with no gene match: 4. As DNA, the CDR3 is TGTGCCAGCAGTCAAACAGGGGACTCTGGAAACACCATATATTTT. Its translation is CASSQTGDSGNTIYF.

This clone has only one observation. This chain uses TRBV27 with TRBJ1-1; D is ambiguous. CDR3 length equals 13 residues. V lost 0 bases and J lost 0, with 2 bases in between. Germline CDR1 and CDR2: MNHEY and SMNVEV (reference sequence). The CDR3 DNA is TGTGCCAGCAGTTTATCCGTGAACACTGAAGCTTTCTTT. This encodes CASSLSVNTEAFF.

This chain links TRBV20-1 with TRBJ2-7, with D possibly matching TRBD1 (5 bases). The CDR3 runs to 13 residues. Trimming stripped 3 bases from V and 3 bases from J, with 12 bases between. Per the germline V gene, CDR1 is DFQATT and CDR2 is SNEGSKA (reference sequence). DNA of the CDR3: TGCAGTGCTAGTGGGCAGGGCCGCTACGAGCAGTACTTC. This codes for CSASGQGRYEQYF.

The chain is built from TRBV6-1 and TRBJ1-6; possibly TRBD1 for D (6 bases). CDR1 and CDR2 (germline): MNHNS, SASEGT. The CDR3 covers 16 residues. V was pared by 4 bases and J by 2 bases, with 12 bases between. As DNA, the CDR3 is TGTGCCAGCAGTGCACCGAACAGGGCCTATAATTCACCCCTCCACTTT. Its protein is CASSAPNRAYNSPLHF.

This sequence joins TRBV21-1 and TRBJ2-3; the table's D gene call, TRBD2, was not cross checked with the DNA. TRBV21-1 is a documented pseudogene. CDR3 size: 16 residues. The CDR3 region has the DNA TGTGCCAGCAGCAAAGTAGGGTTGTGGGGGGGAGATACGCAGTATTTT. Protein product: CASSKVGLWGGDTQYF.

The rearrangement uses TRBV5-6 and TRBJ2-3, with 7 positions matching TRBD2. Germline CDR1 is SGHDT and CDR2 is YYEEEE. Unmatched junction bases numbered 10, after V lost 1 base and J lost 2 bases. There are 17 residues in the CDR3. This CDR3 reads CASSLYLAELYTDTQYF. CDR3 nucleotide sequence: TGTGCCAGCAGCTTGTATCTAGCGGAGCTATACACAGATACGCAGTATTTT.

This chain links TRBV19 with TRBJ2-7; 10 bases match TRBD2. V was pared by 5 bases and J by 2 bases, with 6 bases of the junction left unmatched. Germline assignment: CDR1 LNHDA and CDR2 SQIVND (reference sequence). This CDR3 contains 15 residues. The CDR3 here is CASSFVAGGTYEQYF. CDR3 coding DNA: TGTGCCAGTAGTTTCGTAGCGGGAGGTACCTACGAGCAGTACTTC.